This T cell receptor beta chain was captured in a study of early T cells in non-severe SARS-CoV-2 infection. V lost 1 base and J lost 5, with 12 bases in between. Looked up from germline, CDR1 is LNHNV and CDR2 is YYDKDF (reference sequence). The CDR3 has 15 residues. This clonotype was recorded a few times. TCRdb called the 5' RACE reads again in MiXCR, with one record for every CDR3 protein. This sample has over 45,000 distinct CDR3 sequences; roughly a tenth occur once, and the top ten carry 6.5%. The TCR was taken from an adult who was a healthcare worker with PCR-confirmed SARS-CoV-2 infection or an uninfected control (not recorded which). The material sequenced was whole blood. This sequence joins TRBV15 and TRBJ2-1; weak D call: TRBD2 (6 bases). CDR3 in DNA: TGTGCCACCAGCAGAGGGACTAACCTAAACAATGAGCAGTTCTTC. Its translation is CATSRGTNLNNEQFF.